The 5 T cell receptor beta chains given below trace back to one sample, sequenced in a study of radiotherapy plus CTLA-4 blockade in lung cancer. Profiled with immunoSEQ multiplex PCR; TCRdb holds only in-frame clones, not every one. This sample has more than 75,000 clones, with approximately 74% found just once. The sequencing used peripheral blood, collected from a patient treated with radiotherapy plus ipilimumab. The receptors were gathered from a human donor with non-small cell lung cancer who had a partial response to radiotherapy plus ipilimumab. Some clones in this sample may be carry-over from other donors' samples.

The genes are TRBV7-8 and TRBJ2-7, with no clear D. Per the germline V gene, CDR1 is SGHVS and CDR2 is FQNEAQ. This CDR3 has 13 residues. V lost 1 base and J 7 bases, leaving 11 bases between the germline ends. This CDR3 is CASSLVAGWEQYF. The CDR3 bases are TGTGCCAGCAGCTTAGTAGCTGGGTGGGAGCAGTACTTC.

The V gene is TRBV6-5, the J gene TRBJ1-1, with TRBD1 identical over 7 bases. Germline V gene data show CDR1 as MNHEY and CDR2 as SVGAGI. The CDR3 contains 14 residues. With 0 bases clipped from V and 5 bases from J, the junction kept 3 bases outside the gene matches. The CDR3 region has the DNA TGTGCCAGCAGTTACTCGACAGGGAGGACTGAAGCTTTCTTT. It specifies CASSYSTGRTEAFF.

The DNA for the CDR3 is TGCGCCAGCAGTGATGTGAATTCGGTAAATGAGCAGTTCTTC. Amino acids: CASSDVNSVNEQFF. The chain couples TRBV10-1 to TRBJ2-1; D gene unclear. The CDR3 length is 14 residues. Germline CDR1 reads WNHNN; CDR2 reads SYGVQD (reference sequence). Trimming cost V 3 bases and J 7 bases, with 13 bases left between them.

The rearrangement uses TRBV30 and TRBJ2-2, with TRBD2 as a possible D gene (6 bases). The CDR3 totals 15 residues. V dropped 3 bases and J dropped 5 bases, with 16 bases sitting between them. CDR1 and CDR2 (germline): GTSNPN, SVGIG (reference sequence). The CDR3 DNA is TGTGCCTGGAGCGAGCTGGGACTTCAGACCGGGGAGCTGTTTTTT. As protein: CAWSELGLQTGELFF.

The chain couples TRBV29-1 to TRBJ2-3; D is uncertain. The CDR3 spans 13 residues. Germline CDR1 and CDR2: SQVTM and ANQGSEA. V was clipped by 4 bases and J by 2 bases, with 10 bases between them. The CDR3 bases are TGCAGCGTTGTTTCGTCCTACACAGATACGCAGTATTTT. It encodes CSVVSSYTDTQYF.